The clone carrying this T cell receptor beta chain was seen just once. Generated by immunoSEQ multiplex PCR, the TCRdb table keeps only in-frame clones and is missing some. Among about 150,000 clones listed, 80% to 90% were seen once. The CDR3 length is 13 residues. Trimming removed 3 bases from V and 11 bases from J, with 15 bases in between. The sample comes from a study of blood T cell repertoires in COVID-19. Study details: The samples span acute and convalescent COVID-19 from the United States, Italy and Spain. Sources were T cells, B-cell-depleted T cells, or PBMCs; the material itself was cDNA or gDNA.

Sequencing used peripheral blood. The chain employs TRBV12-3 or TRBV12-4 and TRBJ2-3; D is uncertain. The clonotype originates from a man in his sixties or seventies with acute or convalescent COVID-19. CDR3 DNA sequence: TGTGCCAGCAGTTTTGAGACTCTAGAGAAGCAGTATTTT. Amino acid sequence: CASSFETLEKQYF.